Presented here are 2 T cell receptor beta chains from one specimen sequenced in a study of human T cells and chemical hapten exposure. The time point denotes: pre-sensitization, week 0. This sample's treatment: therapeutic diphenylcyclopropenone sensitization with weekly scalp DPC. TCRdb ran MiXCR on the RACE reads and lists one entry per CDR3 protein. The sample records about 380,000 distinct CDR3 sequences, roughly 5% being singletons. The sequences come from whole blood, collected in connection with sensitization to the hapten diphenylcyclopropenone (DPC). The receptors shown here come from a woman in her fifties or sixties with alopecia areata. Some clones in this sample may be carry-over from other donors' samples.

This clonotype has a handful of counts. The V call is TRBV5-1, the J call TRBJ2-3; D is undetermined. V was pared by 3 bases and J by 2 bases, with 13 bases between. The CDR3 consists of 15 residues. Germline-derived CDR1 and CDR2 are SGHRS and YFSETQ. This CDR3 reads CASSWSRDLTDTQYF. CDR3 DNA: TGCGCCAGCAGCTGGTCTAGGGATCTCACAGATACGCAGTATTTT.

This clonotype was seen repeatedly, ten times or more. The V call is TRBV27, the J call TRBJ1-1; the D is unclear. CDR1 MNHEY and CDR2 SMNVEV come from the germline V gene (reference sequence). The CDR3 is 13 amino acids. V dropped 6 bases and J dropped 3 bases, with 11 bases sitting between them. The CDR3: CASRFTSYTEAFF. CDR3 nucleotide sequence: TGTGCCAGCAGATTTACCAGTTACACTGAAGCTTTCTTT.